The following is a TCR beta chain sequence with its context. Its antigen remains unidentified. PCR primers comprised 60 Vbeta and 13 Jbeta primers. TCRdb's copy holds only in-frame clones and misses some; the assay was immunoSEQ multiplex PCR. The table shows 150,000 to 200,000 clones, with roughly 75% occurring only once. V was clipped by 0 bases and J by 2 bases, with 10 bases between them. The germline CDR1 and CDR2 sequences are LGHNA and YNFKEQ. CDR3 size: 15 residues. These data belong to a study of cytomegalovirus exposure and HLA in healthy donors. The study's findings and limits: In a later analysis, TCR beta V- and J-gene trimming showed a link to a missense DCLRE1C variant.

The receptor comes from a man aged 18 to 30 in good health and CMV-seropositive. Material for sequencing was PBMCs. This chain uses TRBV4-2 with TRBJ2-5; D is ambiguous. CDR3 sequence: CASSQDWYIQETQYF. The CDR3 region has the DNA TGTGCCAGCAGCCAAGATTGGTACATTCAAGAGACCCAGTACTTC.